This T cell receptor beta chain stems from a study of cytomegalovirus exposure and HLA in healthy donors (dated by TCRdb to the late 2010s). Describing the broader study: An earlier analysis of roughly 610 of the donors reported over 250 Gb of sequence data and about 120 million unique TCR beta sequences obtained from around 180 million T cells. Around 320 gigabases of sequencing data and approximately 93 million unique TCR sequences were included in an early release covering about 700 HLA-typed donors. Of the approximately 400 genotyped donors, 65% to 90% were placed in the genetic ancestry cluster associated with self-reported Caucasian donors. The aim of the study was to test whether cataloging public T cell receptors could identify signatures of past pathogen exposure. Using immunosequencing, the study profiled T cell repertoires from 666 subjects and related those repertoires to cytomegalovirus serostatus. Besides the first cohort of around 670 subjects, a separate validation cohort made up of over 95 different subjects was used. To predict cytomegalovirus infection status, the study combined high-throughput TCR immunosequencing, statistical association of individual TCRs with disease status, and machine learning. In a later analysis, previously published TCR beta repertoires from 500 to 750 donors were re-analyzed and high-resolution HLA genotyping was added so that TCR occurrence patterns could be studied. In the later analysis, no new phenotypic data were used to find candidate immune exposures; instead, reliance was placed on TCR beta sequences and their occurrence across donors. An earlier analysis of approximately 580 of the donors used high-throughput TCR beta sequencing to judge whether each TCR beta V gene segment behaved as functional or pseudogenic. Donor age, sex, ethnicity and CMV serostatus were compiled alongside the repertoire data. A later genetic analysis used genome-wide SNP genotypes for about three fifths of the 666 donors, treating that subset as a discovery cohort. All discovery cohort repertoires had been generated using a single sequencing platform. Class I and class II HLA loci were covered by the typing at four-digit resolution. Typing coverage varied by locus: about 629-630 donors for A, B, C, DRB1 and DQB1; approximately 500 for DQA1; more than 600 for DPA1; 400 to 480 for DPB1. Roughly five DR-DQ haplotypes were treated as single units for association and clustering because of strong linkage in the cohort. Among some 410 genotyped donors of the cohort, an average of around 240,000 unique TCR beta nucleotide sequences were sequenced per donor, roughly 18% of them non-productive.

CDR1 and CDR2 are read off the germline V gene (reference sequence) as SSHAT and FNYEAQ. The CDR3 goes from the cysteine to the phenylalanine over 15 residues. This entry keeps only the CDR3 DNA: 45 bases, framed from base 1. Broad study findings and their caveats: A later analysis associated some 17,000 TCR beta sequences with specific HLA alleles at a false discovery rate of 0.05. A later analysis found that TCR association rates varied across HLA loci, with DRB1 alleles showing the most associated TCRs and HLA-C alleles the fewest. About 17 rarely observed V segments, including chromosome 9 orphons, were excluded from the earlier analysis of about 610 of the donors because counts were too low. In this cohort, only TCR beta chains were sequenced, and detectable features were limited by the absence of alpha or paired-chain data. When HLA alleles, especially DR and DQ, strongly co-occurred, TCR associations were difficult to assign to individual alleles. The study listed 170 or so TCR beta chains as associated with cytomegalovirus. Because the 87-base-pair reads could not distinguish some IMGT-functional V segments, including TRBV6-2 and TRBV6-3, those segments were excluded. While some public TCRs were present in many individuals, most TCR sequences turned up only very rarely across donors. A further reported finding was that TCR beta sequences accurately predicted the HLA-A and HLA-B alleles for most subjects in the first cohort. Because HLA typing was unavailable for some donors at each locus, only the typed subset was used in association tests. The authors suggested that the approach could potentially be extended to other disease states and immunological phenotypes. Presence/absence analyses assumed roughly uniform sequencing depth across donors, an assumption that may not hold. In a later genetic analysis, a missense DCLRE1C variant was associated with V-gene and J-gene trimming of TCR beta chains, and the association was replicated in an independent cohort. A later analysis found that most CMV-associated TCR beta chains appeared HLA-restricted, with HLA associations seemingly driven largely by CMV exposure. Compared with the roughly 670-donor mean, donors in an Asian-associated ancestry cluster had fewer N-insertions in productive TCRs, according to a later genetic analysis. Linkage disequilibrium might explain the correlated functional status among segregating V segments, but an unknown experimental factor could not be excluded. A later analysis reported that several top co-occurrence clusters appeared linked to parvovirus B19, influenza, CMV and Epstein-Barr virus. In an earlier analysis of some 500 of the donors, most TCR beta V segments were observed in productive rearrangements about 87% or about 30% of the time, broadly matching IMGT annotations. Immune exposure information for the cohort was limited to CMV serostatus. The sequencing pipeline was judged likely to have produced a cluster of highly shared sequence variants as a technical artifact. In both the original and validation cohorts, the classifier was reported to diagnose cytomegalovirus status with high specificity and sensitivity. A later analysis found that HLA-associated TCR beta chains were more clonally expanded and had lower generation probabilities than equally common non-associated chains. In vitro tests confirmed that a few of the cytomegalovirus-associated TCR beta chains recognize cytomegalovirus antigens.

With respect to this clone: This clone's antigen is unknown. At one end the junction does not follow the germline gene, possibly because of a read error.

The library was built by means of the immunoSEQ multiplex PCR assay. For the multiplex PCR, a mixture combining 60 forward primers for TCR Vbeta segments and 13 reverse primers for TCR Jbeta segments was used. A multiplex PCR assay on genomic DNA amplified the CDR3 region of rearranged TCR beta genes. The amplified TCR beta libraries were sequenced on the Illumina HiSeq System as 87-base-pair reads. Per the source publication's procedure: A later analysis counted some 74 million unique TCR beta chains across the 600 to 850 repertoires, and some 11 million of these chains were shared by at least two donors. A nearest-neighbor algorithm error-corrected the raw reads and collapsed the reads into unique sequences, merging closely related sequences to remove PCR and sequencing errors. V, D and J gene segments were assigned by aligning CDR3 sequences to IMGT reference sequences. For a sequence to be retained, at least a six-nucleotide match to both a V gene segment and a J gene segment was required. Rearrangements were called productive when the CDR3 lacked stop codons and stayed in frame with V and J; all others were non-productive. CDR3 was defined according to IMGT convention as the region running from the second conserved V-encoded cysteine to the conserved J-encoded phenylalanine. In an earlier analysis of approximately 500 of the donors, sequences lacking an unambiguous match to a single V gene segment were excluded. An earlier analysis of almost 600 of the donors classified V segments as functional when productive rearrangements were above 56.7% and as segregating when the standard deviation between donors was above 5%. A statistical classification framework was built to diagnose cytomegalovirus status from the catalog of TCR beta chain sequences. In a later analysis, V and J genes were assigned by comparing TCR nucleotide sequences against IMGT/GENE-DB human TR gene sequences. A later analysis assigned CDR3 sequences and most-parsimonious VDJ recombination scenarios with the TCRdist pipeline. In a later analysis, each TCR beta chain was defined by its CDR3 amino acid sequence together with its V-gene family, and reads lacking a unique V-gene family were excluded. A later analysis removed over 500 highly shared, low-generation-probability nucleotide sequences to deal with suspected cross-contamination and a sequencing artifact. In a later analysis, a clonal expansion index was calculated for each public chain from normalized within-repertoire ranks of inferred template counts. In a later analysis, generation probabilities were computed with a VDJ recombination model fitted to out-of-frame rearrangements, and the resulting probabilities were checked against IGoR. In a later analysis, TCR-TCR, TCR-HLA and TCR-CMV co-occurrence was scored with hypergeometric tests, and a repertoire-size bias correction was applied to TCR pairs. In a later analysis, false discovery rates were estimated by permuting HLA or CMV assignments 20 times. A later analysis grouped co-occurring TCRs with DBSCAN, adding TCRdist sequence similarity when clustering within HLA-allele-positive subsets. Repertoires with fewer than 30,000 or more than 120,000 public chains, plus five repertoires with anomalous nucleotide sharing, were excluded from co-occurrence clustering. Not all clones reach the TCRdb copy of this immuneACCESS table, which keeps in-frame sequences only. Checked studies attribute under half of the gap to unresolved V genes and leave the rest unexplained. The DNA was the basis for D and trimming; V, J and clone size are from that table. In this sample the table shows 250,000 to 300,000 clones, about 93% of which occur a single time. Of the sample, about 1.7% falls within the top ten clones.

The cohort consisted of 650 to 850 healthy bone marrow donors. Cohort members were all nominally healthy when sampled, although unrecorded immune exposures were likely present. The donor was CMV seronegative and belonged to the group of 350 to 400 seronegative cohort members. A peripheral blood sample was provided by each donor, and peripheral blood mononuclear cells were used for TCR beta sequencing. The Qiagen DNeasy Blood Extraction Kit was used to extract genomic DNA from the blood cell samples. The chain was built from TRBV7-7 and TRBJ1-6, with 7 central nucleotides matching TRBD1. The specimen was PBMCs. The origin of this receptor is a girl aged 2-10 years in good health and CMV-seronegative. The CDR3: CASSLDGTVGSPLHF. The DNA sequence reads TGTGCTAGCAGCTTGGATGGGACAGTGGGTTCACCCCTCCACTTT.